The count of the clone carrying this T cell receptor beta chain is one. Antigen unknown. CDR1 MNHEY and CDR2 SMNVEV come from the germline V gene (reference sequence). This CDR3 has 14 residues. V dropped 6 bases and J dropped 2; count of bases not matched to a gene: 2. The data originate from a study of T cell responses to AZD1222 COVID-19 vaccine. Assay used: immunoSEQ multiplex PCR; TCRdb lists only in-frame clones, some missing. The table lists over 100,000 clones, about 93% of them singletons. Study results and caveats: The study found Spike-specific TCR breadth and depth rose after two AZD1222 doses. White British people made up most donors, females outnumbered males, and clonal diversity was possibly underestimated. Only a handful of individuals given AZD1222 were seropositive at baseline.

Material: peripheral blood, obtained on day 0 of AZD1222 vaccination. The receptor comes from an adult in good health. V and J are TRBV27 and TRBJ1-3; 9 positions agree with TRBD1. Here the CDR3 reads CASSRDRAGNTIYF. CDR3 sequence (DNA): TGTGCCAGCAGCCGGGACAGGGCTGGAAACACCATATATTTT.